Listed here are 13 T cell receptor beta chains from one sample, sequenced in a study of control samples from healthy donors and cancer patients. Data came from immunoSEQ multiplex PCR; TCRdb stores just in-frame clones and leaves some out. The data contain about 180,000 clones, 90% of them singletons. The source material was blood. All receptors come from a woman aged 45-65 years in good health.

J is TRBJ2-4 and V is TRBV6-1; the D call may be TRBD1 or TRBD2 (5 bases each). There are 16 residues in the CDR3. The V end was cut by 4 bases, the J end by 0 bases, with 13 bases between. Germline V CDR1 and CDR2: MNHNS, SASEGT. The CDR3: CASSGGVDIAKNIQYF. CDR3 nucleotides: TGTGCCAGCAGTGGAGGGGTTGATATAGCCAAAAACATTCAGTACTTC.

The chain has TRBV4-3 and TRBJ2-2; unclear D gene. V gave up 1 base and J gave up 6 bases, with 9 bases separating them. CDR3 length equals 14 residues. Germline V gene lookup returns CDR1 LGHNA and CDR2 YSLEER. CDR3 amino acids: CASSQVGRSGELFF. CDR3 bases: TGCGCCAGCAGCCAAGTTGGCAGGTCCGGGGAGCTGTTTTTT.

This chain joins TRBV10-2 and TRBJ1-4, with D possibly being TRBD1 (6 bases). This CDR3 comprises 13 residues. Germline CDR1 reads WSHSY; CDR2 reads SAAADI. V dropped 0 bases and J dropped 10 bases, with 9 bases sitting between them. CDR3 coding DNA: TGCGCCAGCAGTGAGTCCCAAGGGGGAAAACTGTTTTTT. The encoded protein is CASSESQGGKLFF.

The genes are TRBV30 and TRBJ1-2; 10 bases agree with TRBD1. This CDR3 has 13 residues. Trimming cost V 8 bases and J 8 bases; bases outside gene matches: 11. The germline V gene has CDR1 GTSNPN and CDR2 SVGIG (reference sequence). CDR3 DNA: TGTGCCGGGATGGGGACAGGGGCCGCGGGCTACACCTTC. Encoded protein: CAGMGTGAAGYTF.

V is TRBV11-3 and J is TRBJ2-1, with 10 bases fitting TRBD1. The germline gives CDR1 SGHNT, CDR2 YENEEA. The CDR3 contains 16 residues. The V and J ends lost 1 base and 7 bases, in that order; junction bases with no gene match: 7. CDR3 amino acids: CASSLGGTGEVNEQFF. CDR3 in DNA: TGTGCCAGCAGCTTAGGGGGGACAGGGGAGGTGAATGAGCAGTTCTTC.

The chain couples TRBV11-3 to TRBJ2-3; no firm D call. Germline CDR1 reads SGHNT; CDR2 reads YENEEA. The V and J ends lost 3 bases and 7 bases respectively, with 11 bases between them. The CDR3 is 13 residues long. This CDR3 reads CASSFNMGNTQYF. CDR3 sequence (DNA): TGTGCCAGCAGCTTCAACATGGGAAATACGCAGTATTTT.

This chain connects TRBV10-3 to TRBJ1-4, with D perhaps matching TRBD1 (5 bases). The V end was cut by 4 bases, the J end by 3 bases, with 9 bases between. Germline CDR1 ENHRY, CDR2 SYGVKD. The CDR3 contains 14 residues. The CDR3 DNA is TGTGCCATCAGTGTGGGGGGAGCTAATGAAAAACTGTTTTTT. Its translation is CAISVGGANEKLFF.

The rearrangement uses TRBV7-6 and TRBJ1-2; 8 bases agree with TRBD1. Germline V gene data show CDR1 as SGHVS and CDR2 as FNYEAQ. The CDR3 is 13 residues long. The ends lost 1 base at V and 6 bases at J; junction bases unmatched: 1. The CDR3 coding sequence is TGTGCCAGCAGCTTAGTACAGGGGGATGGCTACACCTTC. This codes for CASSLVQGDGYTF.

The genes are TRBV3-1 (or the pseudogene TRBV3-2) and TRBJ1-3, with a possible D match to TRBD1 (5 bases). The CDR3 spans 16 residues. V was cut by 1 base and J by 0 bases, with 10 bases left in between. The V gene's germline CDR1 is LGHDT and CDR2 YNNKEL (reference sequence). The DNA for the CDR3 is TGTGCCAGCAGCCAAGCCCCGACAGTCTCTGGAAACACCATATATTTT. It is translated as CASSQAPTVSGNTIYF.

The gene calls are TRBV9 and TRBJ1-1; 7 positions agree with TRBD1. V trimming: 0 bases; J trimming: 7 bases; junction bases outside the gene matches: 6. Germline loops: CDR1 SGDLS, CDR2 YYNGEE. This CDR3 is 14 amino acids long. CDR3 loop: CASSVETGNDEAFF. CDR3 DNA sequence: TGTGCCAGCAGCGTAGAGACAGGGAACGATGAAGCTTTCTTT.

V and J are TRBV15 and TRBJ1-1, with D unclear. The CDR3 spans 14 residues. Germline CDR1 is LNHNV and CDR2 is YYDKDF (reference sequence). Trimming took off 5 bases at V and 0 bases at J, with 10 bases between the two ends. CDR3 loop: CATSSRRVNTEAFF. CDR3 bases: TGTGCCACCAGCTCTCGGAGGGTGAACACTGAAGCTTTCTTT. Based on the CDR3 plus reference TRBV15 and TRBJ1-1, the full variable domain is DAMVIQNPRYQVTQFGKPVTLSCSQTLNHNVMYWYQQKSSQAPKLLFHYYDKDFNNEADTPDNFQSRRPNTSFCFLDIRSPGLGDTAMYLCATSSRRVNTEAFFGQGTRLTVV.

This sequence joins TRBV28 and TRBJ1-5; no clear D. The CDR3 runs to 15 residues. Germline values: CDR1 MDHEN, CDR2 SYDVKM. V was clipped by 5 bases and J by 5 bases, with 16 bases between them. The CDR3 nucleotides read TGTGCCAGCAGTACCGTACTGAGGGTGTATCAGCCCCAGCATTTT. It is translated as CASSTVLRVYQPQHF.

The chain couples TRBV2 to TRBJ1-5, with D perhaps matching TRBD1 (5 bases). Germline V gene data show CDR1 as SNHLY and CDR2 as FYNNEI. V was trimmed by 8 bases and J by 1 base, leaving 9 bases between them. This CDR3 has 13 residues. For the CDR3, the DNA is TGTGCCAGCCGCTGGGGGAGCAATCAGCCCCAGCATTTT. It specifies CASRWGSNQPQHF.